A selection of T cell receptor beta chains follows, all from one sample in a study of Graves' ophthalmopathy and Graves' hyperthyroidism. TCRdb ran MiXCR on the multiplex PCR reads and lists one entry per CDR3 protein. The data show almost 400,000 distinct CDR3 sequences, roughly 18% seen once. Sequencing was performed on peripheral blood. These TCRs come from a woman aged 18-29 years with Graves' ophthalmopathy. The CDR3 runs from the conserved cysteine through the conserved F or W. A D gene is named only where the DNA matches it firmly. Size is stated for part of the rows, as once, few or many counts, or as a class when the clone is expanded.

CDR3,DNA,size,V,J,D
CASSLRTTNTGELFF,TGTGCCAGCAGCCTCCGGACAACGAACACCGGGGAGCTGTTTTTT,many,TRBV7-2,TRBJ2-2,-
CASSDGTSSGNTIYF,TGTGCCAGCAGTGATGGTACCTCCTCTGGAAACACCATATATTTT,many,TRBV7-9,TRBJ1-3,-
CASSEQVSNSPLHF,TGTGCCAGCAGCGAACAGGTTTCTAATTCACCCCTCCACTTT,few,TRBV7-6,TRBJ1-6,-
CASMLWTGAYEQYF,TGTGCCAGCATGTTGTGGACAGGGGCCTACGAGCAGTACTTC,-,TRBV6-5,TRBJ2-7,TRBD1
CASIMGTGGVGGYTF,TGTGCCAGTATTATGGGGACAGGGGGCGTGGGTGGCTACACCTTC,-,TRBV27,TRBJ1-2,TRBD1
CASSYKIGQLNTEAFF,TGTGCCAGCAGCTACAAAATAGGGCAGCTGAACACTGAAGCTTTCTTT,many,TRBV6-5,TRBJ1-1,-
CASSAFQETQYF,TGTGCCAGCAGCGCCTTCCAAGAGACCCAGTACTTC,many,TRBV7-8,TRBJ2-5,-
CASSEEGGGSQPQHF,TGTGCCAGCAGTGAAGAAGGGGGGGGGTCTCAGCCCCAGCATTTT,many,TRBV6-1,TRBJ1-5,-
CASSPAAGKNTEAFF,TGTGCCAGTAGCCCCGCGGCAGGAAAGAACACTGAAGCTTTCTTT,many,TRBV19,TRBJ1-1,-
CASSVEGRQETQYF,TGTGCCAGCAGCGTAGAGGGGCGCCAAGAGACCCAGTACTTC,many,TRBV9,TRBJ2-5,-
CASSLPLQGNTEAFF,TGTGCCAGCAGCCTCCCCTTACAGGGGAACACTGAAGCTTTCTTT,many,TRBV12-3/TRBV12-4,TRBJ1-1,-
CSARNPGPKLRAFF,TGCAGTGCTAGAAATCCGGGACCAAAGCTGCGAGCTTTCTTT,many,TRBV20-1,TRBJ1-1,-
CASSQGAGQPQHF,TGTGCCAGCAGCCAGGGTGCGGGTCAGCCCCAGCATTTT,many,TRBV12-3/TRBV12-4,TRBJ1-5,-
CASSYSSGTSAYEQYF,TGTGCCAGCAGTTACTCCTCCGGGACTAGCGCATACGAGCAGTACTTC,many,TRBV6-5,TRBJ2-7,TRBD2
CASSRQDNTGELFF,TGTGCCAGCAGTAGACAGGACAACACCGGGGAGCTGTTTTTT,-,TRBV12-3/TRBV12-4,TRBJ2-2,-
CASSEGRGPATNEKLFF,TGTGCCAGCAGTGAAGGTCGGGGGCCCGCAACTAATGAAAAACTGTTTTTT,-,TRBV6-1,TRBJ1-4,-
CSASWTSGRRYEQYF,TGCAGTGCTAGTTGGACTAGCGGGAGGAGGTACGAGCAGTACTTC,-,TRBV20-1,TRBJ2-7,TRBD2
CASSDGTSPQETQYF,TGTGCCAGCAGTGATGGGACTAGCCCACAAGAGACCCAGTACTTC,-,TRBV6-1,TRBJ2-5,TRBD2
CASSSGVKNTEAFF,TGTGCCAGCAGTTCGGGGGTGAAGAACACTGAAGCTTTCTTT,many,TRBV6-5,TRBJ1-1,-
CASSPDRGPEAFF,TGTGCCAGCAGTCCAGACAGGGGGCCCGAAGCTTTCTTT,many,TRBV6-1,TRBJ1-1,TRBD1
CASSRQGLTNQPQHF,TGTGCCAGCTCAAGGCAAGGGCTAACCAATCAGCCCCAGCATTTT,many,TRBV27,TRBJ1-5,-
CASSQEGGTGELFF,TGCGCCAGCAGCCAAGAAGGCGGGACCGGGGAGCTGTTTTTT,many,TRBV4-3,TRBJ2-2,-
CASSYIGSNQPQHF,TGTGCCAGCAGTTACATAGGAAGCAATCAGCCCCAGCATTTT,many,TRBV6-5,TRBJ1-5,-
CASNPGGQGSEQYF,TGTGCCAGCAATCCCGGGGGACAGGGTAGCGAGCAGTACTTC,-,TRBV6-1,TRBJ2-7,TRBD1
CAWAQGTRTEAFF,TGTGCCTGGGCTCAGGGGACCCGCACTGAAGCTTTCTTT,many,TRBV30,TRBJ1-1,-
CASSRGQGASGYEQYF,TGCGCCAGCAGTCGGGGGCAGGGGGCTAGTGGCTACGAGCAGTACTTC,many,TRBV10-1,TRBJ2-7,TRBD1
CASSYSRDRRFEAFF,TGTGCCAGCAGTTACTCGAGGGACAGGCGATTTGAAGCTTTCTTT,many,TRBV6-2/TRBV6-3,TRBJ1-1,TRBD1
CASSSGVIGVGELFF,TGTGCCAGCAGCTCCGGGGTCATTGGGGTCGGGGAGCTGTTTTTT,many,TRBV7-2,TRBJ2-2,-
CASSPAAHSNTGELFF,TGTGCCAGCTCACCAGCAGCCCATTCGAACACCGGGGAGCTGTTTTTT,many,TRBV18,TRBJ2-2,-
CASSLTGARETQYF,TGTGCCAGCAGCTTAACAGGGGCAAGGGAGACCCAGTACTTC,many,TRBV7-2,TRBJ2-5,TRBD1
CASGPSRAEQYF,TGTGCCAGCGGACCCAGCCGGGCCGAGCAGTACTTC,-,TRBV7-2,TRBJ2-7,-
CASSIGGGPRNTEAFF,TGTGCCAGTAGTATAGGAGGGGGGCCAAGGAACACTGAAGCTTTCTTT,many,TRBV19,TRBJ1-1,-
CASRRDRGNYEQYF,TGTGCCAGCAGGAGGGACAGGGGGAATTACGAGCAGTACTTC,many,TRBV6-2/TRBV6-3,TRBJ2-7,TRBD1
CASSLSPGVRPQHF,TGTGCCAGCAGTTTATCGCCCGGGGTTAGGCCCCAGCATTTT,-,TRBV27,TRBJ1-5,-
CSANLQVSAEAFF,TGCAGTGCTAATCTACAGGTTTCCGCTGAAGCTTTCTTT,-,TRBV20-1,TRBJ1-1,-
CASSSRTSGRAYEQYF,TGTGCCAGCAGTTCCCGGACTAGCGGGAGAGCTTACGAGCAGTACTTC,many,TRBV6-2/TRBV6-3,TRBJ2-7,TRBD2